This T cell receptor (beta chain) is from a study of shared clonotypes between healthy human individuals. Repertoires were generated with immunoSEQ multiplex PCR, while TCRdb's copy carries only in-frame clones and drops some. The sample has some 1 million clones, around 74% seen once. V lost 1 base to trimming and J lost 1 base, with 8 bases between them. Germline V CDR1 and CDR2: SGHKS, YYEKEE (reference sequence). The CDR3 spans 14 residues. This chain uses TRBV5-5 with TRBJ2-5; no clear D. The sequenced sample was memory CD4+ T cells sorted from blood. Subset in this sample: CD45RA-negative fraction. This TCR was recovered from a man aged 18 to 35 in good health. CDR3 coding DNA: TGTGCCAGCAGCTTGTATGCTAGCCAAGAGACCCAGTACTTC. Amino acid sequence: CASSLYASQETQYF.